The clone carrying this TCR beta chain was observed once. No antigen is known for it. This CDR3 is 14 amino acids long. The ends were cut back, 6 bases at V and 4 bases at J, with 15 bases in the middle. Sample-barcoded 5' priming and a J-beta primer mix drove a second PCR of 7 to 11 cycles. Researchers report that a template-switch adaptor with 12 random nucleotides tagged each cDNA molecule. Via MiXCR, TCRdb re-called the 5' RACE reads, giving one row per CDR3 protein. The table includes fewer than 800,000 distinct CDR3 sequences, about 32% detected once. The record originates from a study of blood T cells in healthy people across ages. General study points: Across samples, TCR beta diversity tracked strongly with naive T cell percentage. Older age went with lower TCR beta diversity per million T cells, in a roughly linear way.

The chain couples TRBV12-3 or TRBV12-4 to TRBJ1-1; D might be TRBD1 (5 bases). This TCR derives from a woman of 80 years or more in good health. The source material was blood. CDR3 sequence: CASREVGDGTEAFF. In DNA, the CDR3 is TGTGCCAGCAGGGAAGTAGGGGACGGCACTGAAGCTTTCTTT.